The T cell receptor (beta chain) under discussion was sequenced for a study of shared clonotypes between healthy human individuals. The CDR3 is made up of 15 amino acids. Germline CDR1 and CDR2: SEHNR and FQNEAQ (reference sequence). With 3 bases clipped from V and 5 bases from J, the junction kept 6 bases outside the gene matches. The assay was immunoSEQ multiplex PCR, and TCRdb's table has in-frame clones only and misses some. Seen here are about 2 million clones, about 95% observed once, and the top ten hold about 1.1%. Terminally differentiated effector memory CD45RA+ cells were excluded from the naive CD8 cells, which were CD45RO-negative and positively selected for CCR7.

The clonotype comes from a man younger than 35 in good health. V is TRBV7-9 and J is TRBJ1-4; TRBD1 matches 7 bases. Sample: naive CD8+ T cells sorted from blood. This CDR3 is CASSFRTGGNEKLFF. The CDR3 DNA sequence: TGTGCCAGCAGCTTCAGGACAGGAGGGAATGAAAAACTGTTTTTT.